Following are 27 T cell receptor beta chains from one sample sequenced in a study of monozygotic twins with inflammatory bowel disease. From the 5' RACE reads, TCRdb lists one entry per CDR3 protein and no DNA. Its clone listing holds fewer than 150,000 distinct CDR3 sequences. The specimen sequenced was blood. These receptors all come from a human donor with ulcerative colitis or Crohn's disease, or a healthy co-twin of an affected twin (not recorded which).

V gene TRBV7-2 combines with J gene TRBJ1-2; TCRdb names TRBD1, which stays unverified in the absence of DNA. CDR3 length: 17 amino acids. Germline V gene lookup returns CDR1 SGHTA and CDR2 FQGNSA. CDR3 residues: CASSLAIIQEVFGGYTF.

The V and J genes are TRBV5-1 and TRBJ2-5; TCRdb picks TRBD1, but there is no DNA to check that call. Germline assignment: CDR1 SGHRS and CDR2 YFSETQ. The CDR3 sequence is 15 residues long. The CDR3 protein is CASSLGTAIQETQYF. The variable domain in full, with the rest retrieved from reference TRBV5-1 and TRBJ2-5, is KAGVTQTPRYLIKTRGQQVTLSCSPISGHRSVSWYQQTPGQGLQFLFEYFSETQRNKGNFPGRFSGRQFSNSRSEMNVSTLELGDSALYLCASSLGTAIQETQYFGPGTRLLVL.

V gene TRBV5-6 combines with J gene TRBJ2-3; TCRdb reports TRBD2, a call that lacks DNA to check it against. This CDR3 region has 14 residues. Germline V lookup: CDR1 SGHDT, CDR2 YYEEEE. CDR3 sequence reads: CASSLTRSTDTQYF.

The CDR3 is CASSIARTGGIFNEQFF. The chain has TRBV19 and TRBJ2-1; lacking DNA, the TRBD1 call made by TCRdb goes unchecked. The CDR3 runs to 17 residues. CDR1 and CDR2 from the germline V gene are LNHDA and SQIVND (reference sequence).

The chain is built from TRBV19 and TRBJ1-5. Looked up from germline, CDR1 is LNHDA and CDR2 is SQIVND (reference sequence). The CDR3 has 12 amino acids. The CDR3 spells CASSKDSRPQHF.

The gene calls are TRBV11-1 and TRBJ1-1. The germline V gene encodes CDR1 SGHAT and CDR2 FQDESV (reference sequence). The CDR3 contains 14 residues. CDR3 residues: CASSLNAEQLEAFF.

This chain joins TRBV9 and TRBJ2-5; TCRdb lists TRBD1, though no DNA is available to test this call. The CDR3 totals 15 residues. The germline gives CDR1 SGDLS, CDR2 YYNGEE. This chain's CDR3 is CASSVVRGRKETQYF.

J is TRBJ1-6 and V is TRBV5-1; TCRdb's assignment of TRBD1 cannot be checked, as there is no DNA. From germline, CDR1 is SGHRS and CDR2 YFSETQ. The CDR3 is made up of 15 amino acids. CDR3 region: CASSRQGARDSPLHF.

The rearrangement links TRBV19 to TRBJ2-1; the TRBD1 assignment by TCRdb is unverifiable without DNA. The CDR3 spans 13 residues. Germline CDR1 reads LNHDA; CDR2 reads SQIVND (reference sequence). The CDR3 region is CASSQGTINEQFF.

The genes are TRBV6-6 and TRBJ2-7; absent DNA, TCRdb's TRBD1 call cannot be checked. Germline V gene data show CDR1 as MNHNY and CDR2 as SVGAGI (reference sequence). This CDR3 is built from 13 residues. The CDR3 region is CASSSGDFYEQYF.

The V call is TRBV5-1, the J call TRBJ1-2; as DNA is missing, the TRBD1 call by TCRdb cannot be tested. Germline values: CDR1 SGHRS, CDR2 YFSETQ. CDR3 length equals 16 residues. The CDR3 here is CASSRDTAALNYGYTF. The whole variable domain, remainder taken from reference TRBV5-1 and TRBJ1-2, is KAGVTQTPRYLIKTRGQQVTLSCSPISGHRSVSWYQQTPGQGLQFLFEYFSETQRNKGNFPGRFSGRQFSNSRSEMNVSTLELGDSALYLCASSRDTAALNYGYTFGSGTRLTVV.

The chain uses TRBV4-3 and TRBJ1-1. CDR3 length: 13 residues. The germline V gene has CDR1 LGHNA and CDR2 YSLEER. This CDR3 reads CASSQKLDNEAFF.

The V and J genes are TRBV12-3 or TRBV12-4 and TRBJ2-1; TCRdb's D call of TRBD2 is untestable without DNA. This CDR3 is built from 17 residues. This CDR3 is CASNAPGTSADYNEQFF.

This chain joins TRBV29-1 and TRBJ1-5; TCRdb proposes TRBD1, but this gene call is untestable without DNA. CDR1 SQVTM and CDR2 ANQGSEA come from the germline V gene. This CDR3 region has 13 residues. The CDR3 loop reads CSVDRGSNQPQHF.

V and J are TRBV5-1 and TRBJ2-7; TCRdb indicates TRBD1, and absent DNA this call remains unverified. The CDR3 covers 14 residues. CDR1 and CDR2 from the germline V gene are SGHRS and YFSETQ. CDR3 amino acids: CASSLDGTVGEQYF.

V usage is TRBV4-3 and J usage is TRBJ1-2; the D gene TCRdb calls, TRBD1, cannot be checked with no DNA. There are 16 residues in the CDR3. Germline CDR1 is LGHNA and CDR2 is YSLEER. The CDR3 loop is CASSLHRTGQDGGYTF.

The CDR3 spells CASSINQGATGQPQHF. V usage is TRBV5-5 and J usage is TRBJ1-5; TCRdb lists TRBD1, though no DNA is available to test this call. Germline CDR1 SGHKS, CDR2 YYEKEE (reference sequence). The CDR3 consists of 16 residues.

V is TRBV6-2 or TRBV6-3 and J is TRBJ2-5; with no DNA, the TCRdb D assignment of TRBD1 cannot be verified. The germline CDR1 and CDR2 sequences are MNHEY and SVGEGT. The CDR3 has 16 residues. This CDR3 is CASSLHRQKNQETQYF.

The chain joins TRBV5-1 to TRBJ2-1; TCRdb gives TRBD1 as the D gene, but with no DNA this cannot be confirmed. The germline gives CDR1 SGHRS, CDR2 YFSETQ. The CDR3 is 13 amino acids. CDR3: CASNIQGANEQFF.

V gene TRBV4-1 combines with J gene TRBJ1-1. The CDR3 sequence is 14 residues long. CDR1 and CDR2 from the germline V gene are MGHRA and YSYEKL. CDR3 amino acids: CASSPWASNTEAFF.

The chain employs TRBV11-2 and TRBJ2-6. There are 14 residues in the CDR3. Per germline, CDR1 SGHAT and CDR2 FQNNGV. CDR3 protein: CASSLNVGANVLTF.

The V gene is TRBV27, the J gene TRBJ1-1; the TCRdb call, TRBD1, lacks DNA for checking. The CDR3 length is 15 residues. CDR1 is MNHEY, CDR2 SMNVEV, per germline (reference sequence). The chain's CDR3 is CASSPRTGRVTEAFF.

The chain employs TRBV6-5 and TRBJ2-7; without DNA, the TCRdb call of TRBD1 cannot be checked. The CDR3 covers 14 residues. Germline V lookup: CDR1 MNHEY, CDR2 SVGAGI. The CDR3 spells CASSYYWDRGEQYF.

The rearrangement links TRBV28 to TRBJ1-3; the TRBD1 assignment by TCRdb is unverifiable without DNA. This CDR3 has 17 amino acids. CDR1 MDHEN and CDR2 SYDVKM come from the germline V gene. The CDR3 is CASSFPLQSYSGNTIYF.

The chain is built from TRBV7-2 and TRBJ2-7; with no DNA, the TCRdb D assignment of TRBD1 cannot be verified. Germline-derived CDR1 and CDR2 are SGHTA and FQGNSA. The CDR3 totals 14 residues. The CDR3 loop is CASSKDRFTYEQYF.

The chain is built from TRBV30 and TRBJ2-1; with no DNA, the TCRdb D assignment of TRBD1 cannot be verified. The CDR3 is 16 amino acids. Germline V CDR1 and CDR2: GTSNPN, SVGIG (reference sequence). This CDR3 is CAWTLGPYASWNEQYF.

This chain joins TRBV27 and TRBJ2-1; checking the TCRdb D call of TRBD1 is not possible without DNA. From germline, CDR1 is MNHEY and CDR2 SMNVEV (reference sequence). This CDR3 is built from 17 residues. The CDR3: CTSSLSLTGTGGDEQFF.